These 6 T cell receptor beta chains came from one sample sequenced in a study of blood T cell repertoires in COVID-19. Only in-frame clones appear in the TCRdb table, and some are missing; sequencing was by immunoSEQ multiplex PCR. The sample contains tens of thousands of clones, 88% of which appear only once. The specimen was peripheral blood. Every receptor here comes from a woman in her 50s with active or convalescent COVID-19.

The V call is TRBV19, the J call TRBJ2-1; 9 nucleotides agree with TRBD2. The V segment lost 7 bases and the J segment 5 bases; nucleotides outside the gene matches: 9. Germline CDR1 LNHDA, CDR2 SQIVND (reference sequence). The CDR3 spans 15 residues. CDR3 in amino acids: CASTAVSGRDNEQFF. For the CDR3, the DNA is TGTGCCAGTACCGCGGTTAGCGGGAGAGACAATGAGCAGTTCTTC.

The V gene is TRBV2, the J gene TRBJ2-1; TRBD2 matches 9 bases. The CDR3 sequence is 15 residues long. The V gene's germline CDR1 is SNHLY and CDR2 FYNNEI. V gave up 2 bases and J gave up 8 bases; unmatched junction bases: 7. CDR3 amino acids: CASSESGTSKDEQFF. CDR3 sequence (DNA): TGTGCCAGCAGTGAATCCGGGACTAGCAAGGATGAGCAGTTCTTC. Supplemented by reference TRBV2 and TRBJ2-1, the full variable domain reads EPEVTQTPSHQVTQMGQEVILRCVPISNHLYFYWYRQILGQKVEFLVSFYNNEISEKSEIFDDQFSVERPDGSNFTLKIRSTKLEDSAMYFCASSESGTSKDEQFFGPGTRLTVL.

J is TRBJ2-5 and V is TRBV3-1 (or the pseudogene TRBV3-2); D unresolved. The CDR3 runs to 14 residues. The V end lost 0 bases, the J end lost 5 bases, and 10 bases lay between the germline ends. CDR1 LGHDT and CDR2 YNNKEL come from the germline V gene (reference sequence). The CDR3 loop is CASSQDTSEETQYF. The CDR3 DNA reads TGTGCCAGCAGCCAAGATACCAGCGAGGAGACCCAGTACTTC.

This chain links TRBV9 with TRBJ2-3; D is unclear. V lost 6 bases to trimming and J lost 5 bases, with 10 bases between them. Germline-derived CDR1 and CDR2 are SGDLS and YYNGEE. The CDR3 loop spans 12 amino acids. CDR3 sequence: CASTLYGDTQYF. As DNA, the CDR3 is TGTGCCAGCACCCTGTACGGAGATACGCAGTATTTT.

This clone has a handful of counts. The chain recombines TRBV15 with TRBJ2-3, with 8 bases identical to TRBD2. Unmatched junction bases numbered 14, after V lost 0 bases and J lost 6 bases. Germline assignment: CDR1 LNHNV and CDR2 YYDKDF (reference sequence). This CDR3 contains 18 residues. CDR3 sequence reads: CATSRDVYGAGDLDTQYF. The CDR3 region has the DNA TGTGCCACCAGCAGAGATGTGTATGGAGCGGGAGATTTGGATACGCAGTATTTT.

The chain couples TRBV7-8 to TRBJ1-2; 8 positions agree with TRBD1. J lost 7 bases, V lost 4 bases, and 8 bases had no gene match. Per the germline V gene, CDR1 is SGHVS and CDR2 is FQNEAQ. CDR3 length: 14 residues. CDR3 amino acids: CASSSVRTGFGYTF. The DNA for the CDR3 is TGTGCCAGCAGCTCGGTCCGGACAGGGTTTGGCTACACCTTC.